This TCR beta chain was recorded in a study of blood T cell repertoires in COVID-19. Germline CDR1 reads MDHEN; CDR2 reads SYDVKM. The CDR3 length is 16 residues. Trimming cost V 5 bases and J 1 base; bases outside gene matches: 8. Per the study methods: How many nucleated cells were present was estimated from reference gene primer amplification. TCRdb keeps only in-frame clones here, not all; method: immunoSEQ multiplex PCR. Clonal size and the V and J genes are those of that table, whereas D and trimming came from the DNA. The sample yields a few hundred thousand clones, approximately 80% seen once.

The receptor comes from a woman older than 75 with COVID-19, enrolled during active disease. The specimen was peripheral blood. The gene calls are TRBV28 and TRBJ1-5, with TRBD1 identical over 7 bases. The CDR3 nucleotides read TGTGCCAGCAGTCCCAGGGGGTTTAACAGCAATCAGCCCCAGCATTTT. Translation: CASSPRGFNSNQPQHF.